One TCR beta chain is described in this entry. The antigen is unknown. The CDR3 contains 14 residues. Germline V CDR1 and CDR2: SGHTA, FQGNSA. The data are from a study of beta chain features in type 1 diabetes. Study outcomes and limitations: Equally in patients and controls, PCR might preferentially amplify shorter templates. Type 1 diabetes patients had moderately but significantly shorter TCRB CDR3s in all four CD4+ subsets.

Of the isolated RNA, all was reverse transcribed, and so the sequenced material was expressed TCRB transcripts. This table comes from immunoSEQ multiplex PCR, and its TCRdb copy is limited to in-frame clones, with some not included. The repertoire holds some 140,000 clones, with just over 9% as singletons. The gene calls are TRBV7-2 and TRBJ2-7; D is perhaps TRBD2 (5 bases). TRBJ2-5 matches the DNA end more closely, so the J call is doubtful. The TCR was taken from a young man in good health. Sequences were obtained from central memory CD4+ T cells from blood. CDR3 coding DNA: TGTGCCAGCAGCTTAGTGGCGGGCGGGGAGACCCAGTACTTC. It specifies CASSLVAGGETQYF.